The rows below give T cell receptor beta chains drawn from one sample of a study of glioma-infiltrating T cells. MiXCR, applied by TCRdb to the multiplex PCR reads, yields one record per CDR3 protein. This sample has 95,000 to 110,000 distinct CDR3 sequences, with about 30% found just once. The sequenced sample was glioma tissue, nonneoplastic brain tissue, or PBMCs (not recorded which). The receptors were gathered from a human donor with low-grade glioma or glioblastoma, undergoing nonglioma brain surgery, or in good health (not recorded which). CDR3s include the opening cysteine and the closing phenylalanine or tryptophan. The D gene is left open where the match is weak. Rows give clone size only sometimes, using once, few, many, or a class for an expanded clone.

d_gene,j_gene,v_gene,abundance,CDR3aa,CDR3nt
NA,TRBJ1-4,TRBV14,NA,CASSQELRQNEKLFF,TGTGCCAGCAGCCAAGAGTTACGGCAAAATGAAAAACTGTTTTTT
NA,TRBJ2-3,TRBV6-1,many,CASSLPVAVSTDTQYF,TGTGCCAGCAGTCTCCCCGTGGCAGTCAGCACAGATACGCAGTATTTT
NA,TRBJ1-5,TRBV3-1,many,CASSQENQPQHF,TGTGCCAGCAGCCAAGAGAATCAGCCCCAGCATTTT
NA,TRBJ2-5,TRBV11-3,many,CASSLQARETQYF,TGTGCCAGCAGCTTGCAAGCGAGGGAGACCCAGTACTTC
NA,TRBJ2-4,TRBV7-3,few,CASSQGGAGKNIQYF,TGTGCCAGCAGCCAGGGGGGGGCAGGCAAAAACATTCAGTACTTC
TRBD1,TRBJ2-1,TRBV24-1,few,CATSDPGTGEINEQFF,TGTGCCACCAGTGATCCAGGGACAGGGGAGATCAATGAGCAGTTCTTC
NA,TRBJ2-3,TRBV14,few,CASSQPGGTDTQYF,TGTGCCAGCAGCCAACCCGGGGGCACAGATACGCAGTATTTT
NA,TRBJ2-7,TRBV7-9,few,CASSLVSDEQYF,TGTGCCAGCAGCTTAGTAAGTGATGAGCAGTACTTC
NA,TRBJ1-2,TRBV6-2/TRBV6-3,many,CASSYPGTSSF,TGTGCCAGCAGTTACCCTGGGACGAGCTCCTTC
NA,TRBJ1-6,TRBV25-1,many,CASSVTGYNSPLHF,TGTGCCAGCAGTGTTACAGGCTATAATTCACCCCTCCACTTT
NA,TRBJ2-1,TRBV24-1,NA,CAASGQGSYNEQSF,TGTGCCGCCAGTGGTCAGGGGTCCTACAATGAGCAGTCCTTC
TRBD1,TRBJ2-1,TRBV3-1,NA,CASSQDWGQGSYNEQFF,TGTGCCAGCAGCCAAGACTGGGGACAGGGCTCCTACAATGAGCAGTTCTTC
NA,TRBJ2-3,TRBV6-1,many,CASEERNTDTQYF,TGTGCCAGCGAGGAGCGGAACACAGATACGCAGTATTTT
NA,TRBJ2-3,TRBV3-1,once,CASSHTGAHTDMQYF,TGTGCCAGCAGCCACACGGGGGCCCACACAGATATGCAGTATTTT
TRBD1,TRBJ1-2,TRBV7-2,NA,CASTLLQGAPLSNYGYTF,TGTGCCAGCACCCTACTACAGGGGGCCCCTTTATCTAACTATGGCTACACCTTC
TRBD2,TRBJ2-7,TRBV5-4,NA,CASSLGGGTLTYEQYF,TGTGCCAGCAGCTTGGGGGGGGGGACCCTAACCTACGAGCAGTACTTC
NA,TRBJ2-1,TRBV6-1,many,CASSPRLDKIEQFF,TGTGCCAGCAGTCCCCGACTAGATAAAATTGAGCAGTTCTTC
NA,TRBJ2-7,TRBV6-1,many,CASSQRGSLSYEQYF,TGTGCCAGCAGCCAACGGGGGTCCCTCTCCTACGAGCAGTACTTC
NA,TRBJ1-6,TRBV7-2,NA,CASSLGVLWTADSPLHF,TGTGCCAGCAGCTTAGGGGTCCTTTGGACAGCTGATTCACCCCTCCACTTT
TRBD1,TRBJ2-2,TRBV6-6,many,CASSYRTGSVTGELFF,TGTGCCAGCAGTTACCGGACAGGGTCGGTTACCGGGGAGCTGTTTTTT
TRBD2,TRBJ2-1,TRBV20-1,few,CSAPVGGGPRSYNEQFF,TGCAGTGCCCCCGTAGGCGGGGGGCCCCGGTCCTACAATGAGCAGTTCTTC
NA,TRBJ2-1,TRBV29-1,few,CSVEDPTGSHHSNEQFF,TGCAGCGTTGAGGACCCCACGGGCAGTCATCACTCCAATGAGCAGTTCTTC
NA,TRBJ2-7,TRBV11-2,NA,CASSRSQTEQYF,TGTGCCAGCAGCCGATCCCAGACTGAGCAGTACTTC
NA,TRBJ2-3,TRBV24-1,many,CATSDRTRSGTDTQYF,TGTGCCACCAGTGATCGCACTAGATCCGGCACAGATACGCAGTATTTT
NA,TRBJ2-1,TRBV12-3/TRBV12-4,many,CASILHGNSYNEQFF,TGTGCCAGCATCCTCCACGGGAACTCCTACAATGAGCAGTTCTTC
NA,TRBJ1-2,TRBV28,NA,CASSLYEGRQGLNYGYTF,TGTGCCAGCAGTTTATACGAGGGTCGGCAGGGACTTAACTATGGCTACACCTTC
TRBD1,TRBJ2-5,TRBV20-1,many,CSASRIRGRETQYF,TGCAGTGCTAGTCGAATCAGGGGGCGAGAGACCCAGTACTTC
NA,TRBJ1-1,TRBV14,NA,CASSQIFTGTEAFF,TGTGCCAGCAGCCAGATATTTACGGGCACTGAAGCTTTCTTT
TRBD1,TRBJ2-5,TRBV6-1,many,CASSLQGSETQYF,TGTGCCAGCAGCTTACAGGGGTCTGAGACCCAGTACTTC
NA,TRBJ2-3,TRBV27,many,CASTLGDTQYF,TGTGCCAGCACCCTGGGAGATACGCAGTATTTT
TRBD1,TRBJ1-1,TRBV7-2,many,CASSQGQGAWNTEAFF,TGTGCCAGCAGCCAGGGACAGGGCGCGTGGAACACTGAAGCTTTCTTT
TRBD1,TRBJ2-1,TRBV19,NA,CASSKGQGGYNEQFF,TGTGCCAGTAGTAAGGGACAGGGGGGTTACAATGAGCAGTTCTTC
TRBD2,TRBJ2-1,TRBV20-1,many,CSADKRGGYNEQFF,TGCAGTGCTGATAAGCGGGGCGGCTACAATGAGCAGTTCTTC
TRBD1,TRBJ2-5,TRBV11-2,many,CASSLSGQGYETQYF,TGTGCCAGCAGCTTATCGGGACAGGGTTATGAGACCCAGTACTTC
NA,TRBJ1-3,TRBV29-1,NA,CSVEHGPSGNTTYF,TGCAGCGTTGAGCACGGACCCTCTGGAAACACCACATATTTT
TRBD1,TRBJ1-1,TRBV12-3/TRBV12-4,NA,CASSPGTENNEAFF,TGTGCCAGCAGCCCGGGGACAGAGAACAATGAAGCTTTCTTT
NA,TRBJ2-3,TRBV12-3/TRBV12-4,many,CASATALATDTQYF,TGTGCCAGCGCCACGGCCCTTGCCACAGATACGCAGTATTTT
NA,TRBJ2-1,TRBV3-1,many,CASSQGNNLYNEQFF,TGTGCCAGCAGCCAGGGTAATAACCTCTACAATGAGCAGTTCTTC
NA,TRBJ1-1,TRBV20-1,many,CSARNPGTHTEAFF,TGCAGTGCTAGAAACCCCGGGACACACACTGAAGCTTTCTTT
NA,TRBJ1-2,TRBV19,NA,CASSISFDGRLKLNGYTF,TGTGCCAGTAGTATATCTTTCGACGGCCGACTAAAGCTTAATGGCTACACCTTC
TRBD1,TRBJ1-1,TRBV6-4,NA,CASSDSDRATEAFF,TGTGCCAGCAGTGACTCGGACAGGGCGACTGAAGCTTTCTTT
NA,TRBJ2-7,TRBV3-1,few,CASSPGQGTDEQYF,TGTGCCAGCAGTCCCGGGCAGGGGACGGACGAGCAGTACTTC
TRBD1,TRBJ1-6,TRBV19,NA,CASRPTGGSSPLDF,TGTGCCAGTAGACCGACAGGGGGCAGTTCACCCCTCGACTTT
NA,TRBJ2-4,TRBV28,NA,CASIRKGSAKNIQYF,TGTGCCAGCATCAGAAAGGGTAGCGCCAAAAACATTCAGTACTTC
NA,TRBJ2-7,TRBV6-9,NA,CAGSYQSSYEQYF,TGTGCCGGCAGTTATCAGAGCTCCTACGAGCAGTACTTC
NA,TRBJ2-7,TRBV18,NA,CASAPPASRYEQYF,TGTGCCAGCGCACCACCGGCGAGCCGCTACGAGCAGTACTTC
TRBD2,TRBJ2-3,TRBV5-1,NA,CASSLGLAGLDTQYF,TGCGCCAGCAGCTTGGGACTAGCGGGGCTGGATACGCAGTATTTT
TRBD2,TRBJ2-5,TRBV7-9,NA,CASRRGLAGSQETQYF,TGTGCCAGCAGACGAGGACTAGCGGGGAGCCAAGAGACCCAGTACTTC
NA,TRBJ2-5,TRBV11-2,many,CASSPRRYQETQYF,TGTGCCAGCAGCCCACGCCGGTACCAAGAGACCCAGTACTTC
NA,TRBJ1-3,TRBV3-1,NA,CASSQNKGRSAF,TGTGCCAGCAGCCAAAATAAGGGAAGGTCGGCTTTT
NA,TRBJ2-3,TRBV20-1,many,CSAPGPARDTQYF,TGCAGTGCCCCGGGACCAGCTAGGGATACGCAGTATTTT
NA,TRBJ2-2,TRBV5-6,NA,CASSLVPGNGELFF,TGTGCCAGCAGCTTGGTTCCCGGGAACGGGGAGCTGTTTTTT